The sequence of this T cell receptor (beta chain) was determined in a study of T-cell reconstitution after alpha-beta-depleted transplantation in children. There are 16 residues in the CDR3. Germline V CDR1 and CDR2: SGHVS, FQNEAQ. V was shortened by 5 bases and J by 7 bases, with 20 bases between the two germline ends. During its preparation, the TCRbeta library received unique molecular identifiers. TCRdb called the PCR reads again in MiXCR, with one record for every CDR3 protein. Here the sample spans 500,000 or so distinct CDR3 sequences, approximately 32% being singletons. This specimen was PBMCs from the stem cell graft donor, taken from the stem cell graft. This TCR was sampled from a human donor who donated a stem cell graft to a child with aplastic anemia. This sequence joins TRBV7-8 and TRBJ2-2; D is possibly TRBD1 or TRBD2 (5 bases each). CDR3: CASSRGAGTQGGELFF. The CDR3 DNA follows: TGTGCCAGCAGCCGTGGGGCCGGGACGCAGGGCGGGGAGCTGTTTTTT.